The clone carrying this T cell receptor (beta chain) has a handful of counts. Its cognate antigen is unknown. At least 7 million PBMCs were isolated per sample. This entry comes from a study of blood T cells in healthy people across ages. General observations from the study: Calculation of diversity from one million T cells yielded estimates considered to be underestimates.

Primers used in a second PCR of roughly 6 to 11 cycles were a sample-barcoded 5' primer and a J-beta primer mix. The template-switch adaptor was a 5' adaptor with 12 random nucleotides. It tagged each cDNA molecule. At least 2.5 million CDR3-containing paired-end reads were obtained per sample. TCRdb passed the 5' RACE reads through MiXCR, listing each CDR3 protein once. The sample contains about 1.6 million distinct CDR3 sequences, around 35% of which appear only once. The V and J ends lost 3 bases and 2 bases respectively, with 12 bases between them. The CDR3 length is 14 residues. Germline loops: CDR1 SGHRS, CDR2 YFSETQ.

This receptor was taken from a woman in her thirties in good health. The chain recombines TRBV5-1 with TRBJ2-7; TRBD1 is a possible D gene (6 bases). Sequenced input: blood. CDR3 nucleotide sequence: TGCGCCAGCAGCTCAACAGGGTCCCCCTACGAGCAGTACTTC. This codes for CASSSTGSPYEQYF.